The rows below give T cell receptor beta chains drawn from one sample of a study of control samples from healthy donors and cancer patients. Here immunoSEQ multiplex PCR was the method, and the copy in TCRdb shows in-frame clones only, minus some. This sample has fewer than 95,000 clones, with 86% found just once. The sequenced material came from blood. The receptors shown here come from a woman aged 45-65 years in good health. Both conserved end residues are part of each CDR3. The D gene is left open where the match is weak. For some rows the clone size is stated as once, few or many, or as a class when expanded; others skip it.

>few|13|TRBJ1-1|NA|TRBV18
TGTGCCAGCTCACCGGGACAAAATACTGAAGCTTTCTTT
CASSPGQNTEAFF
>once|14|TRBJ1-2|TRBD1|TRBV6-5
TGTGCCAGCAGTAACCGACAGGGGAACTATGGCTACACCTTC
CASSNRQGNYGYTF
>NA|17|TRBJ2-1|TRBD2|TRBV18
TGTGCCAGCTCACCACCCTTAGCGGGGGGAACCTACAATGAGCAGTTCTTC
CASSPPLAGGTYNEQFF
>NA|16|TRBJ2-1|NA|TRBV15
TGTGCCACCAGCAGAGACTCCAGACAGACCGACAATGAGCAGTTCTTC
CATSRDSRQTDNEQFF
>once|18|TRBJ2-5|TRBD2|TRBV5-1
TGCGCCAGCAGCTTGGCCGGAGGGCGGGAGGGCCCCCGGGAGACCCAGTACTTC
CASSLAGGREGPRETQYF
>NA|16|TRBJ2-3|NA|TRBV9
TGTGCCAGCAGCGTTGGGCCCTCCCCCTCTACAGATACGCAGTATTTT
CASSVGPSPSTDTQYF
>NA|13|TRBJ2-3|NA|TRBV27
TGTGCCAGCAGTAAAGGGGGGGTTACGGCGCAGTATTTT
CASSKGGVTAQYF
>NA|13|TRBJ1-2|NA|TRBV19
TGTGCCAGTAAGACTGAGTTGAACTATGGCTACACCTTC
CASKTELNYGYTF
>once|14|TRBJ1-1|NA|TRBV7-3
TGTGCCAGCAGCCCGTCCCCCCGTAACACTGAAGCTTTCTTT
CASSPSPRNTEAFF
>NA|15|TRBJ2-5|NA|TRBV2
TGTGCCAGCAGTGAGATTTTCGCAGGGACACAGACCCAGTACTTC
CASSEIFAGTQTQYF
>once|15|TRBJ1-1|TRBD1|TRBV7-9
TGTGCCAGCAGCTTATCAGGGGGGTGGAACACTGAAGCTTTCTTT
CASSLSGGWNTEAFF
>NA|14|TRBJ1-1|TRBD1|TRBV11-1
TGTGCCAGCAGCCCAATGACAGGGGCCACTGAAGCTTTCTTT
CASSPMTGATEAFF
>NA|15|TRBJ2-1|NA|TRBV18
TGTGCCAGCTCACCAACGGCCTTCTCCTACAATGAGCAGTTCTTC
CASSPTAFSYNEQFF
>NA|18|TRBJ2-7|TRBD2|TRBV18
TGTGCCAGCTCACCACCATCTCTTGGTGGACTAGCGGGAGCCGAGCAGTACTTC
CASSPPSLGGLAGAEQYF
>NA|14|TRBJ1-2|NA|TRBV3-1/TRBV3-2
TGTGCCAGCAGCCCCTTGGGGGGTTACAATGGCTACACCTTC
CASSPLGGYNGYTF
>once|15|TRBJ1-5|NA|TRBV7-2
TGTGCCAGCAGTGTCGAGGCGGGGGGCAATCAGCCCCAGCATTTT
CASSVEAGGNQPQHF
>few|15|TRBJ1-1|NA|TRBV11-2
TGTGCCAGCAGCCATTCCGGGCCTTGGGGGACTGAAGCTTTCTTT
CASSHSGPWGTEAFF
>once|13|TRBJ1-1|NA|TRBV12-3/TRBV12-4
TGTGCCAGCAGTCCAGGGTGGGACACTGAAGCTTTCTTT
CASSPGWDTEAFF
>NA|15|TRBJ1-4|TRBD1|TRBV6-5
TGTGCCAGCAGTCCAGGACAGGTTCAAAATGAAAAACTGTTTTTT
CASSPGQVQNEKLFF
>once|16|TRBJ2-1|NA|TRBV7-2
TGTGCCAGCAGCTTAGCGGGGGGGGGCCGGAACAATGAGCAGTTCTTC
CASSLAGGGRNNEQFF
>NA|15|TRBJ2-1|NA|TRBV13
TGTGCCAGCAGCTTAGACCCAAGGGATGACAATGAGCAGTTCTTC
CASSLDPRDDNEQFF
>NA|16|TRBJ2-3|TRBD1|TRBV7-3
TGTGCCAGCAGCATGATCGGGACAGGAGGCACAGATACGCAGTATTTT
CASSMIGTGGTDTQYF
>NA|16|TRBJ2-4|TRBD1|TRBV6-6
TGTGCCAGCAGTTACTACACAGGGGTAGCCAAAAACATTCAGTACTTC
CASSYYTGVAKNIQYF
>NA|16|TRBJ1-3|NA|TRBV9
TGTGCCAGCAGCGTCACAGCGAAACACTCTGGAAACACCATATATTTT
CASSVTAKHSGNTIYF